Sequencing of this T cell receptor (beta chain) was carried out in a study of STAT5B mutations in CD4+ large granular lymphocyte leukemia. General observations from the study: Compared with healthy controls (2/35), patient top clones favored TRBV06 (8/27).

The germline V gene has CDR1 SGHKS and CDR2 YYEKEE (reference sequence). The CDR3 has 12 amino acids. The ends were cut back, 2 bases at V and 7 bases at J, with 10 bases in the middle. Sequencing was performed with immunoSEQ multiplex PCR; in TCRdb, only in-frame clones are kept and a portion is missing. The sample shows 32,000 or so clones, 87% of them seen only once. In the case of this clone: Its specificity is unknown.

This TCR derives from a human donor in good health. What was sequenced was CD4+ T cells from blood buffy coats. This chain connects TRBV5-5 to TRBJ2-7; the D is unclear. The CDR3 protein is CASSFLTDEQYF. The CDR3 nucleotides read TGTGCCAGCAGCTTTTTAACAGATGAGCAGTACTTC. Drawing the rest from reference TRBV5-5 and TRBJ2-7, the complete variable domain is DAGVTQSPTHLIKTRGQQVTLRCSPISGHKSVSWYQQVLGQGPQFIFQYYEKEERGRGNFPDRFSARQFPNYSSELNVNALLLGDSALYLCASSFLTDEQYFGPGTRLTVT.